This TCR beta chain was identified during a study of patients and donors after allogeneic stem cell transplantation. MiXCR was run by TCRdb on the RT-PCR reads, yielding one entry per CDR3 protein. The table records about 960,000 distinct CDR3 sequences, more than 15% of them present only once. The germline gives CDR1 SGHRS, CDR2 YFSETQ. The CDR3 sequence is 17 residues long. V was pared by 3 bases and J by 4 bases, with 20 bases between. The TCR was taken from a human donor who was either an allogeneic HSCT recipient or a stem cell or donor lymphocyte infusion donor (not recorded which). It is not recorded whose cells these are; they may come from a transplant donor. The sample consisted of blood, either unsorted or a sorted T cell fraction (not recorded which). The rearrangement uses TRBV5-1 and TRBJ1-3; D possibly corresponds to TRBD1 (6 bases). The CDR3 protein is CASSYYPHRDSGNTIYF. In DNA form, the CDR3 reads TGCGCCAGCAGCTACTATCCGCACAGGGACTCAGGAAACACCATATATTTT.